These 28 T cell receptor beta chains were sequenced from one sample in a study of T cell responses to AZD1222 COVID-19 vaccine. The repertoire was sequenced with immunoSEQ multiplex PCR; TCRdb's copy has only in-frame clones and lacks some. The sample has 90,000 to 100,000 clones; 80% to 90% are singletons. Sequenced here: peripheral blood, sampled on day 0 of AZD1222 vaccination. The receptors here all came from an adult in good health.

This chain uses TRBV5-1 with TRBJ2-5; 8 bases line up with TRBD2. Germline V gene sequence: CDR1 SGHRS, CDR2 YFSETQ. The CDR3 covers 14 residues. Trimming at V came to 4 bases and at J to 5 bases, leaving 7 bases not matched to a gene. The chain's CDR3 is CASSTGGAGETQYF. CDR3 DNA: TGCGCCAGCAGCACCGGGGGGGCCGGTGAGACCCAGTACTTC. The whole variable domain, filled in from reference TRBV5-1 and TRBJ2-5, reads KAGVTQTPRYLIKTRGQQVTLSCSPISGHRSVSWYQQTPGQGLQFLFEYFSETQRNKGNFPGRFSGRQFSNSRSEMNVSTLELGDSALYLCASSTGGAGETQYFGPGTRLLVL.

V usage is TRBV9 and J usage is TRBJ1-1; D gene unclear. Germline V gene sequence: CDR1 SGDLS, CDR2 YYNGEE. This CDR3 region has 14 residues. V lost 0 bases to trimming and J lost 1 base, with 7 bases between them. CDR3 in DNA: TGTGCCAGCAGCGTAGATGCCGGGAACACTGAAGCTTTCTTT. It codes for CASSVDAGNTEAFF.

This clone was counted only a few times. The chain joins TRBV11-2 to TRBJ2-5; 8 bases line up with TRBD1. This CDR3 contains 16 residues. V dropped 1 base and J dropped 5; count of bases not matched to a gene: 9. Germline V gene lookup returns CDR1 SGHAT and CDR2 FQNNGV. The CDR3 DNA reads TGTGCCAGCAGCTTAGGAGGACAGGGCAAGTCGGAGACCCAGTACTTC. Its translation is CASSLGGQGKSETQYF.

The chain uses TRBV9 and TRBJ1-1; D is perhaps TRBD1 (5 bases). The V and J ends lost 0 bases and 3 bases respectively, with 12 bases between them. Germline V gene sequence: CDR1 SGDLS, CDR2 YYNGEE. The CDR3 runs 15 residues. The CDR3 loop reads CASSVAGQGDTEAFF. CDR3 in DNA: TGTGCCAGCAGCGTAGCTGGGCAGGGAGACACTGAAGCTTTCTTT.

CDR3 in amino acids: CSVRLFRAGRGAPGELFF. CDR3 bases: TGCAGCGTTCGTCTCTTCCGCGCCGGGCGGGGAGCGCCCGGGGAGCTGTTTTTT. This sequence joins TRBV29-1 and TRBJ2-2, with D maybe TRBD2 (6 bases). This CDR3 comprises 18 residues. Germline CDR1 and CDR2: SQVTM and ANQGSEA. V was shortened by 5 bases and J by 6 bases, with 28 bases between the two germline ends.

The chain couples TRBV6-5 to TRBJ1-1; D perhaps matches TRBD1 (6 bases). In germline, CDR1 is MNHEY, CDR2 SVGAGI. V lost 0 bases to trimming and J lost 0 bases, with 8 bases between them. This CDR3 has 15 amino acids. The CDR3 loop is CASSYSGGVNTEAFF. CDR3 DNA sequence: TGTGCCAGCAGTTACTCGGGGGGCGTGAACACTGAAGCTTTCTTT.

V usage is TRBV2 and J usage is TRBJ2-5; maybe TRBD1 (5 bases). The V gene's germline CDR1 is SNHLY and CDR2 FYNNEI. V shed 4 bases and J shed 6 bases, with 12 bases lying between them. This CDR3 region has 13 residues. CDR3 loop: CASSGGTTQTQYF. The CDR3 region has the DNA TGTGCCAGCAGTGGGGGCACAACTCAGACCCAGTACTTC.

The chain joins TRBV6-5 to TRBJ2-1, with 10 bases that match TRBD1. The J segment lost 8 bases and the V segment lost 5 bases, leaving 9 bases of the junction unmatched. This CDR3 comprises 15 residues. The germline CDR1 and CDR2 sequences are MNHEY and SVGAGI. The CDR3 spells CASSSRDRGGDEQFF. DNA for the CDR3: TGTGCCAGCAGTAGCCGGGACAGGGGAGGGGATGAGCAGTTCTTC.

The chain couples TRBV11-3 to TRBJ2-6; 8 bases line up with TRBD1. Looked up from germline, CDR1 is SGHNT and CDR2 is YENEEA. The CDR3 has 15 residues. J lost 2 bases, V lost 4 bases, and 1 base had no gene match. CDR3 sequence reads: CASSSTGAGANVLTF. The DNA of the CDR3 is TGTGCCAGCAGCTCGACAGGGGCTGGGGCCAACGTCCTGACTTTC.

The rearrangement uses TRBV28 and TRBJ2-1; the match to TRBD2 covers 15 bases. Germline V gives CDR1 MDHEN, CDR2 SYDVKM. Trimming at V came to 7 bases and at J to 7 bases, leaving 8 bases not matched to a gene. This CDR3 spans 16 amino acids. CDR3 nucleotide sequence: TGTGCCAGCACTTTCGGACTAGCGGGGGGGCTAAATGAGCAGTTCTTC. Protein: CASTFGLAGGLNEQFF. Together with reference TRBV28 and TRBJ2-1, the CDR3 gives the full variable domain: DVKVTQSSRYLVKRTGEKVFLECVQDMDHENMFWYRQDPGLGLRLIYFSYDVKMKEKGDIPEGYSVSREKKERFSLILESASTNQTSMYLCASTFGLAGGLNEQFFGPGTRLTVL.

This clone was observed a single time. The chain links TRBV28 to TRBJ1-4; D remains unclear. Germline-derived CDR1 and CDR2 are MDHEN and SYDVKM. The ends were cut back, 9 bases at V and 0 bases at J, with 14 bases in the middle. This CDR3 has 15 residues. CDR3 coding DNA: TGTGCCAGTCGTAATCGGGGAACAACTAATGAAAAACTGTTTTTT. Translated, it gives CASRNRGTTNEKLFF. The full variable domain, completed using reference TRBV28 and TRBJ1-4, is DVKVTQSSRYLVKRTGEKVFLECVQDMDHENMFWYRQDPGLGLRLIYFSYDVKMKEKGDIPEGYSVSREKKERFSLILESASTNQTSMYLCASRNRGTTNEKLFFGSGTQLSVL.

The chain joins TRBV10-2 to TRBJ2-7; TRBD1 matches at 8 bases. The CDR3 extends over 13 amino acids. The trim removed 7 bases at V and 6 bases at J, leaving 8 bases unmatched. Germline values: CDR1 WSHSY, CDR2 SAAADI. For the CDR3, the DNA is TGCGCCAGCACCTCACGGACAGGGTTCGAGCAGTACTTC. This encodes CASTSRTGFEQYF.

V is TRBV19 and J is TRBJ2-7; no firm D call. The CDR3 consists of 15 residues. From germline, CDR1 is LNHDA and CDR2 SQIVND (reference sequence). Between the trimmed V and J ends, which lost 4 bases and 1 base, there was a span of 14 bases. The CDR3 is CASSTLNKRSYEQYF. CDR3 sequence (DNA): TGTGCCAGTAGTACTCTCAACAAAAGGTCCTACGAGCAGTACTTC. The full variable domain, completed using reference TRBV19 and TRBJ2-7, is DGGITQSPKYLFRKEGQNVTLSCEQNLNHDAMYWYRQDPGQGLRLIYYSQIVNDFQKGDIAEGYSVSREKKESFPLTVTSAQKNPTAFYLCASSTLNKRSYEQYFGPGTRLTVT.

The gene calls are TRBV7-8 and TRBJ2-7, with 9 bases lining up with TRBD2. CDR3 size: 15 residues. CDR1 and CDR2 (germline): SGHVS, FQNEAQ. The V and J ends lost 5 bases and 4 bases, in that order; junction bases with no gene match: 9. CDR3 sequence reads: CASSNSGTSRYEQYF. The DNA for the CDR3 is TGTGCCAGCAGCAATTCCGGGACTAGCCGGTACGAGCAGTACTTC.

This sequence joins TRBV28 and TRBJ1-5; 7 nucleotides align to TRBD1. The ends lost 7 bases at V and 6 bases at J; junction bases unmatched: 9. The V gene's germline CDR1 is MDHEN and CDR2 SYDVKM. The CDR3 has 14 residues. This CDR3 reads CASTQTGRFQPQHF. Written as DNA, the CDR3 is TGTGCCAGCACTCAGACAGGGCGGTTTCAGCCCCAGCATTTT.

The rearrangement links TRBV6-2 or TRBV6-3 to TRBJ1-1; a weak D match, TRBD1 (6 bases). Germline loops: CDR1 MNHEY, CDR2 SVGEGT. Trimming cost V 5 bases and J 4 bases, with 14 bases left between them. This CDR3 comprises 14 residues. The CDR3 here is CASSRIQGSTEAFF. CDR3 sequence (DNA): TGTGCCAGCAGTCGAATTCAGGGGTCCACTGAAGCTTTCTTT.

This clone came up once. The chain is built from TRBV7-2 and TRBJ2-5, with 8 nucleotides matching TRBD2. J lost 1 base, V lost 4 bases, and 8 bases had no gene match. The CDR3 runs 16 residues. Germline CDR1 is SGHTA and CDR2 is FQGNSA. CDR3: CASSSSGLGTQETQYF. CDR3 bases: TGTGCCAGCAGCTCGTCGGGACTAGGGACCCAAGAGACCCAGTACTTC.

The genes are TRBV5-1 and TRBJ2-7; 12 positions match TRBD1. The length of the CDR3 is 15 residues. V shed 0 bases and J 6 bases; nucleotides not matched to a gene: 4. Germline CDR1 reads SGHRS; CDR2 reads YFSETQ. The CDR3 reads CASSLVWDRGLEQYF. CDR3 DNA: TGCGCCAGCAGCTTGGTTTGGGACAGGGGGCTCGAGCAGTACTTC.

This rearrangement joins TRBV20-1 to TRBJ1-2; D possibly corresponds to TRBD1 (6 bases). The CDR3 runs to 12 residues. The V and J ends lost 3 bases and 8 bases respectively, with 13 bases between them. Germline assignment: CDR1 DFQATT and CDR2 SNEGSKA (reference sequence). The CDR3 DNA sequence: TGCAGTGCTAGTACCAGGGGTGGCGGCTACACCTTC. This codes for CSASTRGGGYTF.

The chain links TRBV9 to TRBJ1-2; 9 nucleotides agree with TRBD1. Unmatched junction bases numbered 4, after V lost 3 bases and J lost 1 base. CDR3 length: 15 amino acids. Germline V CDR1 and CDR2: SGDLS, YYNGEE. The CDR3: CASSARQGGNYGYTF. CDR3 nucleotides: TGTGCCAGCAGCGCTAGACAGGGGGGTAACTATGGCTACACCTTC. The variable domain in full, completed from reference TRBV9 and TRBJ1-2, reads DSGVTQTPKHLITATGQRVTLRCSPRSGDLSVYWYQQSLDQGLQFLIQYYNGEERAKGNILERFSAQQFPDLHSELNLSSLELGDSALYFCASSARQGGNYGYTFGSGTRLTVV.

The chain is built from TRBV19 and TRBJ1-5; possibly TRBD1 for D (6 bases). The germline V and J ends were trimmed by 3 bases and 5 bases, with 11 bases remaining between them. The CDR3 loop spans 14 amino acids. CDR1 and CDR2 (germline): LNHDA, SQIVND (reference sequence). Written as DNA, the CDR3 is TGTGCCAGTAGTATGAGGCAGGGGCATCAGCCCCAGCATTTT. It yields the protein CASSMRQGHQPQHF. The complete variable domain, with remaining parts taken from reference TRBV19 and TRBJ1-5, reads DGGITQSPKYLFRKEGQNVTLSCEQNLNHDAMYWYRQDPGQGLRLIYYSQIVNDFQKGDIAEGYSVSREKKESFPLTVTSAQKNPTAFYLCASSMRQGHQPQHFGDGTRLSIL.

The CDR3 nucleotides are TGTGCCAGCAGTTTATTCGGGGAGAGCTCACCCCTCCACTTT. This translates into CASSLFGESSPLHF. This chain connects TRBV28 to TRBJ1-6; D gene ambiguous. Trimming left V 1 base short and J 10 bases short, with 11 bases between. CDR3 length: 14 amino acids. Per germline, CDR1 MDHEN and CDR2 SYDVKM.

This clone was picked up one time. The V call is TRBV19, the J call TRBJ1-1; TRBD1 aligns across 8 bases. The CDR3 has 15 amino acids. In germline, CDR1 is LNHDA, CDR2 SQIVND (reference sequence). V gave up 1 base and J gave up 6 bases; unmatched junction bases: 7. CDR3 coding DNA: TGTGCCAGTAGTATAGGACTCCCGACAGGGGCTGAAGCTTTCTTT. This translates into CASSIGLPTGAEAFF.

This clone was recorded a few times. V and J are TRBV27 and TRBJ1-1; D remains ambiguous. V lost 3 bases to trimming and J lost 5 bases, with 16 bases between them. The CDR3 covers 15 residues. From germline, CDR1 is MNHEY and CDR2 SMNVEV (reference sequence). The CDR3 nucleotides are TGTGCCAGCAGTTTCATTGGGTTCGAGGGAACTGAAGCTTTCTTT. It yields the protein CASSFIGFEGTEAFF.

This clone occurred once. The J gene is TRBJ1-2, the V gene TRBV6-5, with 7 bases fitting TRBD1. The CDR3 runs to 13 residues. After removal of 7 bases from V and 2 bases from J, the junction contained 4 bases not matched to a gene. Germline CDR1 and CDR2: MNHEY and SVGAGI. In DNA form, the CDR3 reads TGTGCCAGCATCCCGGGACAGAACTATGGCTACACCTTC. Protein sequence: CASIPGQNYGYTF.

The rearrangement uses TRBV5-1 and TRBJ2-1; TRBD1 matches at 7 bases. J lost 4 bases, V lost 4 bases, and 11 bases had no gene match. CDR1 is SGHRS, CDR2 YFSETQ, per germline. This CDR3 has 16 residues. CDR3 sequence reads: CASSNAPGQPYNEQFF. The CDR3 DNA sequence: TGCGCCAGCAGCAACGCGCCGGGACAGCCGTACAATGAGCAGTTCTTC.

This clone has a handful of counts. The chain employs TRBV6-5 and TRBJ1-1, with 9 bases that match TRBD1. Per the germline V gene, CDR1 is MNHEY and CDR2 is SVGAGI. J lost 4 bases, V lost 6 bases, and 9 bases had no gene match. The CDR3 covers 15 residues. The CDR3 region is CASRTRRGQGTEAFF. The CDR3 bases are TGTGCCAGCAGGACCAGGAGGGGACAGGGCACTGAAGCTTTCTTT.

The chain employs TRBV7-2 and TRBJ2-7; weak D call: TRBD2 (5 bases). Germline V CDR1 and CDR2: SGHTA, FQGNSA. With 2 bases removed from V and 11 bases from J, the gap between germline ends came to 25 bases. This CDR3 comprises 16 residues. CDR3 nucleotide sequence: TGTGCCAGCAGCTTATCTTTCGGACTCAGTATGGTTGAGAAGTACTTC. As protein: CASSLSFGLSMVEKYF.